This T cell receptor (beta chain) appears in the sequencing data of a study of blood T cell repertoires in COVID-19 (dated by TCRdb to between 2020 and 2021). A note on the overall study: Collaborator samples came from the United States, Italy and Spain and covered acute and convalescent phases of COVID-19. The prospective study material was composed of cDNA or gDNA derived from T cells, B-cell-depleted T cells, or PBMCs. Deeply sampled blood TCRbeta repertoires from subjects exposed to, actively infected with, or recovered from COVID-19 were included in the dataset. The repertoires were made available in a free public database intended to serve as a resource for research on the immune response to SARS-CoV-2. The samples were drawn from two sources: the first 160 participants of the ongoing ImmuneRACE study, and fewer than 1,500 subjects contributed by 6 global collaborators. Sample metadata almost always included a de-identified subject ID, COVID-19 status, age in years and sex. HLA class I and class II types, where available, came from metadata supplied by the sample provider rather than from assay-based typing.

TCRbeta CDR3 regions were amplified from genomic DNA by means of the immunoSEQ Assay, a bias-controlled multiplex PCR. As for the original processing: Nucleated cell counts per sample were estimated from amplification of reference gene primers within the assay. To quantify the absolute abundance of each unique TCRbeta CDR3 rearrangement, sequence reads were collapsed and filtered. For each sample, productive Simpson clonality was calculated as the square root of Simpson's diversity index across productive rearrangements. TCRdb mirrors the immuneACCESS table, restricted to in-frame sequences. Some clones are absent from its copies; in checked studies, under half trace to an unresolved V gene, and the reason for the others is unknown. V, J and clone size are taken as reported in that table, and D and trimming were inferred from the DNA itself. The sample table contains fewer than 400,000 clones; only one count was recorded for under 90% of them. Less than 3% of the sample is taken by the ten largest.

A word on this clone: What antigen it recognizes has not been identified. The sample holds no much larger clone one base away, and base qualities are not on file.

Overall results and qualifications from the work: The quantity of clinical and demographic metadata differed by source and by participant and was supplied without curation.

In Seattle, one collaborating source enrolled patients while the infection was active and tracked those patients longitudinally over the course of disease. Whole blood was collected in K2EDTA tubes by collaborating institutions according to the institutions' own protocols. For TCRbeta analysis, collaborator samples were shipped as frozen whole blood, as isolated PBMCs, or as DNA extracted from either sample type. The CDR3 measures 13 amino acids from cysteine to phenylalanine. Of all the DNA, just the CDR3 is kept, 39 bases in frame from base 1. The CDR1 and CDR2 encoded by the germline V gene (reference sequence) are GTSNPN and SVGIG. The germline V end is reduced by 2 bases and the J end by 6 bases; junction bases left unmatched: 5.

The specimen sequenced was peripheral blood. This sequence was found in a woman aged 25 to 39 with COVID-19, enrolled during active disease. In this chain, TRBV30 is recombined with TRBJ1-1; 8 bases in the junction line up with TRBD1. The CDR3 region reads CAWSSGGPAEAFF. The nucleotide sequence reads as follows: TGTGCCTGGAGTTCAGGGGGCCCGGCTGAAGCTTTCTTT.